This T cell receptor beta chain was sequenced in a study of shared clonotypes between healthy human individuals. V lost 1 base to trimming and J lost 3 bases, with 4 bases between them. Germline V CDR1 and CDR2: LGHNT, FRNRAP. The CDR3 contains 12 residues. Overall study results and limits: Among the subsets, naive ones generally showed larger estimated richness than memory ones.

An approximately 220 ng quantity of DNA, approximately 29,000 T cell genomes, went into the sorted-subset replicate PCRs. TCRdb keeps only in-frame clones here, not all; method: immunoSEQ multiplex PCR. The sample consists of some 690,000 clones, about 90% of them appearing once. Comments on this clone: Its antigen is undetermined.

The rearrangement links TRBV12-5 to TRBJ2-7; D is unresolved. Material for sequencing was memory CD8+ T cells from PBMCs. Subset specified: CD45RO+ cells pooled with CCR7-negative TemRA cells. The origin of this receptor is a man aged 18 to 35 in good health. Some clones in this sample may be carry-over from other donors' samples. The CDR3 nucleotides read TGTGCTAGTGGTTTGGGTGGCTACGAGCAGTACTTC. It is translated as CASGLGGYEQYF.